The clone carrying this TCR beta chain came up many times. The entry originates in a study of T cells in Graves' hyperthyroidism and ophthalmopathy. Amplified TCR beta CDR3 regions derived from RNA transcripts. The HTBI primer set drove a first-round RT-PCR of the TCR CDR3. TCRdb processed the multiplex PCR reads anew with MiXCR; each CDR3 protein has one entry. Here the sample spans around 260,000 distinct CDR3 sequences, around 25% being singletons. Germline-derived CDR1 and CDR2 are SQVTM and ANQGSEA. The ends were cut back, 3 bases at V and 4 bases at J, with 12 bases in the middle. This CDR3 is 13 amino acids long. Exclusion of a patient resulted from uncontrolled infection, other autoimmune disease, pregnancy or lactation. The study based diagnoses on clinical symptoms, serum thyroxine and TRAb, thyroid ultrasound and orbital computed tomography.

Input material: blood. The clonotype originates from a man aged 35-49 years with Graves' hyperthyroidism that later progressed to Graves' ophthalmopathy. This chain connects TRBV29-1 to TRBJ2-5, with a weak D call TRBD2 (7 bases). In DNA, the CDR3 is TGCAGCGTTGAGGGGGGGCGTCGAGAGACCCAGTACTTC. This gives the protein CSVEGGRRETQYF.